These T cell receptor beta chains were read from a single sample in a study of T cell responses to AZD1222 COVID-19 vaccine. The repertoire was sequenced with immunoSEQ multiplex PCR; TCRdb's copy has only in-frame clones and lacks some. Among about 120,000 clones, more than 75% were seen once, and the ten largest hold over 3%. Material: peripheral blood, obtained on day 0 of AZD1222 vaccination. The receptors stem from an adult in good health. CDR3s include the opening cysteine and the closing phenylalanine or tryptophan. The D gene is left open where the match is weak. Size values are once, few and many counts, or a class for expanded clones, and some rows have none.

d_call: -; j_call: TRBJ2-3; v_call: TRBV5-1; clone_size: -; cdr3_length: 15; cdr3_aa: CATQKTLSGADTQYF; cdr3_nt: TGCGCCACCCAAAAGACCCTCTCGGGCGCAGATACGCAGTATTTT
d_call: -; j_call: TRBJ2-7; v_call: TRBV5-1; clone_size: once; cdr3_length: 13; cdr3_aa: CASSPRQSYEQYF; cdr3_nt: TGCGCCAGCAGCCCCCGACAGTCGTACGAGCAGTACTTC
d_call: -; j_call: TRBJ1-6; v_call: TRBV19; clone_size: -; cdr3_length: 13; cdr3_aa: CASNKNSNSPLHF; cdr3_nt: TGTGCCAGTAATAAAAACAGTAATTCACCCCTCCACTTT
d_call: -; j_call: TRBJ1-2; v_call: TRBV29-1; clone_size: few; cdr3_length: 13; cdr3_aa: CSAVGGPNYGYTF; cdr3_nt: TGCAGCGCCGTGGGGGGGCCCAACTATGGCTACACCTTC
d_call: -; j_call: TRBJ1-2; v_call: TRBV11-2; clone_size: -; cdr3_length: 14; cdr3_aa: CASSSPALNYGYTF; cdr3_nt: TGTGCCAGCAGCTCCCCCGCGCTTAACTATGGCTACACCTTC
d_call: -; j_call: TRBJ2-6; v_call: TRBV3-1/TRBV3-2; clone_size: -; cdr3_length: 15; cdr3_aa: CASSQAGAGANVLTF; cdr3_nt: TGTGCCAGCAGCCAAGCGGGGGCCGGGGCCAACGTCCTGACTTTC
d_call: -; j_call: TRBJ1-1; v_call: TRBV14; clone_size: -; cdr3_length: 12; cdr3_aa: CASSHGGGKAFF; cdr3_nt: TGTGCCAGCAGCCACGGCGGAGGGAAAGCTTTCTTT
d_call: -; j_call: TRBJ2-1; v_call: TRBV7-2; clone_size: -; cdr3_length: 13; cdr3_aa: CASSLSTAGEQFF; cdr3_nt: TGTGCCAGCAGCTTATCCACCGCGGGTGAGCAGTTCTTC
d_call: TRBD2; j_call: TRBJ2-3; v_call: TRBV6-2/TRBV6-3; clone_size: -; cdr3_length: 15; cdr3_aa: CASSLRRGAGDTQYF; cdr3_nt: TGTGCCAGCAGCCTCAGGCGGGGGGCGGGAGATACGCAGTATTTT
d_call: -; j_call: TRBJ1-1; v_call: TRBV19; clone_size: -; cdr3_length: 11; cdr3_aa: CASSIWGVGFF; cdr3_nt: TGTGCCAGTAGTATCTGGGGGGTAGGATTCTTT
d_call: -; j_call: TRBJ1-2; v_call: TRBV7-2; clone_size: -; cdr3_length: 11; cdr3_aa: CASSQSYGYTF; cdr3_nt: TGTGCCAGCAGCCAGTCCTATGGCTACACCTTC
d_call: -; j_call: TRBJ1-1; v_call: TRBV12-3/TRBV12-4; clone_size: -; cdr3_length: 12; cdr3_aa: CASSIRPSEAFF; cdr3_nt: TGTGCCAGCAGTATCCGGCCCAGTGAAGCTTTCTTT
d_call: -; j_call: TRBJ2-7; v_call: TRBV7-2; clone_size: -; cdr3_length: 14; cdr3_aa: CASSLAGVAYEQYF; cdr3_nt: TGTGCCAGCAGCTTAGCAGGGGTAGCCTACGAGCAGTACTTC
d_call: -; j_call: TRBJ2-7; v_call: TRBV2; clone_size: few; cdr3_length: 13; cdr3_aa: CASSELSSYEQYF; cdr3_nt: TGTGCCAGCAGTGAATTGAGCTCCTACGAGCAGTACTTC
d_call: -; j_call: TRBJ1-4; v_call: TRBV7-9; clone_size: -; cdr3_length: 14; cdr3_aa: CASRRGTSSEKLFF; cdr3_nt: TGTGCCAGCAGGCGGGGGACATCAAGTGAAAAACTGTTTTTT
d_call: -; j_call: TRBJ2-6; v_call: TRBV19; clone_size: -; cdr3_length: 18; cdr3_aa: CASSLQRGLHSGANVLTF; cdr3_nt: TGTGCCAGTAGTCTCCAAAGGGGACTTCACTCTGGGGCCAACGTCCTGACTTTC
d_call: -; j_call: TRBJ1-2; v_call: TRBV24-1; clone_size: -; cdr3_length: 15; cdr3_aa: CATTWAKAYPYGYTF; cdr3_nt: TGTGCCACCACGTGGGCAAAAGCCTATCCGTATGGCTACACCTTC
d_call: TRBD1; j_call: TRBJ1-2; v_call: TRBV19; clone_size: -; cdr3_length: 14; cdr3_aa: CASTRTGANYGYTF; cdr3_nt: TGTGCCAGTACAAGGACAGGGGCTAACTATGGCTACACCTTC
d_call: -; j_call: TRBJ1-5; v_call: TRBV10-3; clone_size: -; cdr3_length: 13; cdr3_aa: CAIRAGTNQPQHF; cdr3_nt: TGTGCCATCAGGGCAGGGACCAATCAGCCCCAGCATTTT
d_call: -; j_call: TRBJ2-5; v_call: TRBV7-8; clone_size: -; cdr3_length: 13; cdr3_aa: CASSLRTQETQYF; cdr3_nt: TGTGCCAGCAGCTTACGGACTCAAGAGACCCAGTACTTC
d_call: TRBD1; j_call: TRBJ1-1; v_call: TRBV15; clone_size: -; cdr3_length: 15; cdr3_aa: CATSQKQGVSTEAFF; cdr3_nt: TGTGCCACCAGCCAAAAACAGGGGGTAAGCACTGAAGCTTTCTTT
d_call: -; j_call: TRBJ1-4; v_call: TRBV5-6; clone_size: -; cdr3_length: 14; cdr3_aa: CASSPGVTNEKLFF; cdr3_nt: TGTGCCAGCAGTCCAGGGGTGACTAATGAAAAACTGTTTTTT
d_call: -; j_call: TRBJ1-1; v_call: TRBV5-4; clone_size: -; cdr3_length: 16; cdr3_aa: CASSFSTVLMNTEAFF; cdr3_nt: TGTGCCAGCAGCTTCTCGACGGTGCTTATGAACACTGAAGCTTTCTTT
d_call: TRBD1; j_call: TRBJ1-2; v_call: TRBV2; clone_size: -; cdr3_length: 17; cdr3_aa: CASSETLFWTGNYGYTF; cdr3_nt: TGTGCCAGCAGTGAGACCCTATTTTGGACAGGGAACTATGGCTACACCTTC
d_call: TRBD1; j_call: TRBJ1-6; v_call: TRBV2; clone_size: -; cdr3_length: 18; cdr3_aa: CASRELLTDRGLNSPLHF; cdr3_nt: TGTGCCAGCAGGGAATTACTAACCGACAGGGGACTAAATTCACCCCTCCACTTT
d_call: TRBD1; j_call: TRBJ2-7; v_call: TRBV15; clone_size: -; cdr3_length: 12; cdr3_aa: CATSRDRVEQYF; cdr3_nt: TGTGCCACCAGCAGGGACAGGGTTGAGCAGTACTTC
d_call: TRBD1; j_call: TRBJ2-3; v_call: TRBV2; clone_size: -; cdr3_length: 15; cdr3_aa: CASSLQGTGDDTQYF; cdr3_nt: TGTGCCAGCAGTCTACAAGGGACAGGGGACGATACGCAGTATTTT
d_call: TRBD2; j_call: TRBJ2-5; v_call: TRBV11-3; clone_size: -; cdr3_length: 15; cdr3_aa: CASSFRAGVEETQYF; cdr3_nt: TGTGCCAGCAGCTTCCGAGCGGGGGTGGAGGAGACCCAGTACTTC
d_call: -; j_call: TRBJ1-5; v_call: TRBV28; clone_size: once; cdr3_length: 16; cdr3_aa: CATSGTALRRNQPQHF; cdr3_nt: TGTGCCACCTCGGGGACGGCACTTCGCCGCAATCAGCCCCAGCATTTT
d_call: TRBD1; j_call: TRBJ1-6; v_call: TRBV6-5; clone_size: -; cdr3_length: 15; cdr3_aa: CASSRQGAYNSPLHF; cdr3_nt: TGTGCCAGCAGCCGACAGGGGGCTTATAATTCACCCCTCCACTTT
d_call: TRBD1; j_call: TRBJ1-6; v_call: TRBV6-5; clone_size: -; cdr3_length: 15; cdr3_aa: CASSPDRGINSPLHF; cdr3_nt: TGTGCCAGCAGTCCAGACAGGGGGATAAATTCACCCCTCCACTTT
d_call: -; j_call: TRBJ1-2; v_call: TRBV28; clone_size: once; cdr3_length: 14; cdr3_aa: CASSTLDGSYGYTF; cdr3_nt: TGTGCCAGCAGTACTCTAGATGGATCCTATGGCTACACCTTC
d_call: -; j_call: TRBJ2-2; v_call: TRBV7-3; clone_size: -; cdr3_length: 12; cdr3_aa: CASSPYTGELFF; cdr3_nt: TGTGCCAGCAGCCCTTACACCGGGGAGCTGTTTTTT
d_call: -; j_call: TRBJ1-1; v_call: TRBV6-2/TRBV6-3; clone_size: -; cdr3_length: 14; cdr3_aa: CASSRTVMNTEAFF; cdr3_nt: TGTGCCAGCAGCCGGACAGTAATGAACACTGAAGCTTTCTTT
d_call: -; j_call: TRBJ2-7; v_call: TRBV7-2; clone_size: few; cdr3_length: 15; cdr3_aa: CASSLAQGFYGEQYF; cdr3_nt: TGTGCCAGCAGCTTAGCCCAGGGGTTTTACGGCGAGCAGTACTTC
d_call: -; j_call: TRBJ2-1; v_call: TRBV9; clone_size: -; cdr3_length: 14; cdr3_aa: CASSLAVAAHVQFF; cdr3_nt: TGTGCCAGCAGCCTGGCGGTAGCCGCACACGTGCAGTTCTTC
d_call: -; j_call: TRBJ2-3; v_call: TRBV5-1; clone_size: -; cdr3_length: 13; cdr3_aa: CASRGADTDTQYF; cdr3_nt: TGCGCCAGCAGAGGGGCGGACACAGATACGCAGTATTTT
d_call: -; j_call: TRBJ2-2; v_call: TRBV7-9; clone_size: -; cdr3_length: 16; cdr3_aa: CASSLEGYRATGELFF; cdr3_nt: TGTGCCAGCAGCTTAGAAGGGTACCGCGCCACCGGGGAGCTGTTTTTT
d_call: -; j_call: TRBJ2-3; v_call: TRBV12-3/TRBV12-4; clone_size: once; cdr3_length: 11; cdr3_aa: CASSLADTQYF; cdr3_nt: TGTGCCAGCAGTTTGGCCGATACGCAGTATTTT
d_call: -; j_call: TRBJ2-2; v_call: TRBV12-3/TRBV12-4; clone_size: -; cdr3_length: 12; cdr3_aa: CASRAGTLGLFF; cdr3_nt: TGTGCCAGCAGGGCCGGGACCCTTGGGCTGTTTTTT
d_call: TRBD2; j_call: TRBJ2-5; v_call: TRBV2; clone_size: -; cdr3_length: 15; cdr3_aa: CASSGLAGAQETQYF; cdr3_nt: TGTGCCAGCAGTGGACTAGCGGGGGCCCAGGAGACCCAGTACTTC
d_call: -; j_call: TRBJ2-5; v_call: TRBV29-1; clone_size: once; cdr3_length: 12; cdr3_aa: CSLRVGQETQYF; cdr3_nt: TGCAGCCTCCGGGTTGGCCAAGAGACCCAGTACTTC
d_call: -; j_call: TRBJ1-1; v_call: TRBV25-1; clone_size: few; cdr3_length: 14; cdr3_aa: CASSERPQSSEAFF; cdr3_nt: TGTGCCAGCAGTGAACGGCCACAATCTTCTGAAGCTTTCTTT
d_call: TRBD1; j_call: TRBJ1-6; v_call: TRBV4-2; clone_size: -; cdr3_length: 16; cdr3_aa: CASRPTRTGYNSPLHF; cdr3_nt: TGTGCCAGCAGGCCAACCAGGACAGGTTATAATTCACCCCTCCACTTT
d_call: -; j_call: TRBJ2-7; v_call: TRBV11-1; clone_size: once; cdr3_length: 12; cdr3_aa: CASSLVGNEQYF; cdr3_nt: TGTGCCAGCAGCTTAGTAGGGAACGAGCAGTACTTC
d_call: TRBD1; j_call: TRBJ1-6; v_call: TRBV5-1; clone_size: -; cdr3_length: 16; cdr3_aa: CASRPGTGMSGSPLHF; cdr3_nt: TGCGCCAGCCGTCCCGGGACAGGGATGTCCGGTTCACCCCTCCACTTT
d_call: -; j_call: TRBJ1-4; v_call: TRBV7-9; clone_size: -; cdr3_length: 14; cdr3_aa: CASSLGIGDEKLFF; cdr3_nt: TGTGCCAGCAGCTTAGGTATAGGGGATGAAAAACTGTTTTTT
d_call: TRBD1; j_call: TRBJ2-4; v_call: TRBV19; clone_size: -; cdr3_length: 15; cdr3_aa: CASSMAGGAKNIQYF; cdr3_nt: TGTGCCAGTAGTATGGCAGGGGGAGCCAAAAACATTCAGTACTTC
d_call: -; j_call: TRBJ2-7; v_call: TRBV4-1; clone_size: once; cdr3_length: 14; cdr3_aa: CASSHSPGPYEQYF; cdr3_nt: TGCGCCAGCAGCCACTCCCCGGGACCCTACGAGCAGTACTTC